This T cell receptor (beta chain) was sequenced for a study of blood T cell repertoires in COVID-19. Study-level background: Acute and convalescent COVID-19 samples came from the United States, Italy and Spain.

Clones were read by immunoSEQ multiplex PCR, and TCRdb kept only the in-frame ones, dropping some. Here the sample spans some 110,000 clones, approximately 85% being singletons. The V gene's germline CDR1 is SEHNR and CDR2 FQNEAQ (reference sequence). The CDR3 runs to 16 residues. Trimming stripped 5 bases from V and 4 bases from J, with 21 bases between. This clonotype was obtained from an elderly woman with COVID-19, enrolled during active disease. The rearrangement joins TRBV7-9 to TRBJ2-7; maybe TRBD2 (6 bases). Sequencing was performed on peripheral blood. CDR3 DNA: TGTGCCAGCAGCCCTACCCCGGGCAGCGGAGGGTACGAGCAGTACTTC. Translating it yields CASSPTPGSGGYEQYF.